The 9 T cell receptor beta chains presented below share a single source sample, sequenced in a study of neoadjuvant nivolumab and ipilimumab in lung cancer. The repertoire was sequenced with immunoSEQ multiplex PCR; TCRdb's copy has only in-frame clones and lacks some. Of fewer than 40,000 clones listed, 75% to 90% are singletons. Sample: peripheral blood, taken before neoadjuvant nivolumab, alone or with ipilimumab. The source is an adult with non-small cell lung cancer.

V is TRBV11-3 and J is TRBJ2-2; D is uncertain. From germline, CDR1 is SGHNT and CDR2 YENEEA. The ends were cut back, 2 bases at V and 6 bases at J, with 7 bases in the middle. The CDR3 covers 13 residues. CDR3 in DNA: TGTGCCAGCAGCTTACATGGTTCCGGGGAGCTGTTTTTT. It yields the protein CASSLHGSGELFF.

J is TRBJ2-3 and V is TRBV6-4; the match to TRBD2 covers 9 bases. CDR1 is MRHNA and CDR2 is SNTAGT in the germline V gene. V lost 6 bases and J lost 4; bases outside the gene matches: 8. The CDR3 has 15 amino acids. Written as DNA, the CDR3 is TGTGCCAGCAGAAACTTAGCGGGAGAGGCAGATACGCAGTATTTT. As protein: CASRNLAGEADTQYF.

In the case of this clone: The germline gene is not matched at one end of the junction; a read error may be the cause. The DNA for the CDR3 is TGTGCCAGCAGTGAGTTTGCAGGTTCCTTCGAGCAGTACTTC. It specifies CASSEFAGSFEQYF. The J gene is TRBJ2-7, the V gene TRBV2; no clear D. Germline loops: CDR1 SNHLY, CDR2 FYNNEI. This CDR3 has 14 amino acids.

This clone appeared once. This chain connects TRBV5-1 to TRBJ2-5; 11 bases agree with TRBD1. V dropped 9 bases and J dropped 12; count of bases not matched to a gene: 16. CDR1 and CDR2 (germline): SGHRS, YFSETQ. The CDR3 runs 14 residues. CDR3 region: CAIYRDRGTLHEYF. Here the CDR3 DNA reads TGCGCCATCTACCGGGACAGGGGGACCCTCCACGAGTACTTC.

V usage is TRBV29-1 and J usage is TRBJ1-5, with D hard to call. Germline CDR1 SQVTM, CDR2 ANQGSEA. Trimming shortened V by 7 bases and J by 5 bases, and 15 bases separated the two germline ends. The CDR3 extends over 13 amino acids. CDR3 amino acids: CSAWEGTDQPQHF. The CDR3 region has the DNA TGCAGCGCCTGGGAAGGTACCGATCAGCCCCAGCATTTT.

This clone showed up just once. The chain combines TRBV9 with TRBJ2-1; 8 bases are a match to TRBD2. The CDR3 is 15 amino acids. V gave up 4 bases and J gave up 2 bases; unmatched junction bases: 5. Germline V gene lookup returns CDR1 SGDLS and CDR2 YYNGEE. In nucleotides, the CDR3 is TGTGCCAGCAGCCCTCCGGGAGGGGCCTACAATGAGCAGTTCTTC. Protein: CASSPPGGAYNEQFF.

This sequence joins TRBV27 and TRBJ2-7; no clear D gene. Germline CDR1 and CDR2: MNHEY and SMNVEV (reference sequence). The CDR3 consists of 14 residues. Trimming shortened V by 9 bases and J by 7 bases, and 22 bases separated the two germline ends. DNA for the CDR3: TGTGCCAGGCACGTTCCGCCTCTCCTTGGAGAGCAGTACTTC. It specifies CARHVPPLLGEQYF.

This chain joins TRBV5-1 and TRBJ2-5; TRBD2 agrees at 11 bases. The CDR3 runs to 15 residues. Germline CDR1 SGHRS, CDR2 YFSETQ. After removal of 0 bases from V and 5 bases from J, the junction contained 3 bases not matched to a gene. Written as DNA, the CDR3 is TGCGCCAGCAGCTTGGAGACTAGCGGGAAGGAGACCCAGTACTTC. It codes for CASSLETSGKETQYF.

As regards this clone: Germline and junction disagree at one end, which may indicate a read error. The chain has TRBV18 and TRBJ2-5; TRBD1 is a possible D gene (6 bases). In germline, CDR1 is KGHSH, CDR2 LQKENI. The length of the CDR3 is 17 residues. CDR3 bases: TGTGCCAGCTCATCACCCGGAGCACAGGGTAGCCAAGAGACCCAGTACTTC. Encoded protein: CASSSPGAQGSQETQYF.